The 11 T cell receptor beta chains reported below all come from one sample, sequenced in a study of T cell changes during pregnancy in multiple sclerosis (dated by TCRdb to the late 2010s). Receptor amplification or capture employed the immunoSEQ multiplex PCR assay. As stored in TCRdb, this immuneACCESS dataset retains in-frame rearrangements with V and J assigned. A fraction of the clones does not appear; measured against another copy, unresolved V genes explain less than half of the discrepancy, and the remainder lacks a known reason. This sample gives 70,000 or so clones in total; about 90% of them show up just once. The ten biggest clones cover about 0.3% of the sample. The sample consisted of CD4+ T cells from peripheral blood mononuclear cells, taken after pregnancy. The receptors stem from a female donor with multiple sclerosis, enrolled in a pregnancy study.

This chain joins TRBV2 and TRBJ2-5, with 7 bases lining up with TRBD2. Germline V gene sequence: CDR1 SNHLY, CDR2 FYNNEI. Trimming removed 0 bases from V and 4 bases from J; junction bases left unmatched: 14. The CDR3 spans 18 residues. CDR3 DNA: TGTGCCAGCAGTGAAGCCCCGGCTGGGGCGGGAGCACTAGAGACCCAGTACTTC. Protein product: CASSEAPAGAGALETQYF.

The rearrangement joins TRBV6-6 to TRBJ1-1, with D perhaps TRBD1 (6 bases). The V gene's germline CDR1 is MNHNY and CDR2 SVGAGI (reference sequence). The CDR3 is 13 amino acids. The V gene lost 5 bases and the J gene lost 7 bases, with 14 bases spanning the gap. The CDR3 reads CASSEVTGYEAFF. CDR3 in DNA: TGTGCCAGCAGTGAGGTAACAGGGTATGAAGCTTTCTTT.

This chain uses TRBV18 with TRBJ2-5; weak D call: TRBD2 (5 bases). Germline CDR1 reads KGHSH; CDR2 reads LQKENI. Trimming stripped 3 bases from V and 1 base from J, with 9 bases between. The CDR3 extends over 14 amino acids. In nucleotides, the CDR3 is TGTGCCAGCTCACCCCGGGGTACCCAAGAGACCCAGTACTTC. Its translation: CASSPRGTQETQYF. Variable domain in full (rest from reference TRBV18 and TRBJ2-5): NAGVMQNPRHLVRRRGQEARLRCSPMKGHSHVYWYRQLPEEGLKFMVYLQKENIIDESGMPKERFSAEFPKEGPSILRIQQVVRGDSAAYFCASSPRGTQETQYFGPGTRLLVL.

This clone showed up just once. The CDR3 coding sequence is TGCGCCAGCAGCCCAAGGACAGGGAGGGAGACCCAGTACTTC. This encodes CASSPRTGRETQYF. The rearrangement joins TRBV5-1 to TRBJ2-5; 8 bases are a match to TRBD1. The length of the CDR3 is 14 residues. J lost 5 bases, V lost 4 bases, and 7 bases had no gene match. The germline CDR1 and CDR2 sequences are SGHRS and YFSETQ.

The chain employs TRBV6-9 and TRBJ1-1, with a tentative D call TRBD1 (6 bases). CDR1 and CDR2 from the germline V gene are MNHGY and SVAAGI. The CDR3 runs to 14 residues. Trimming pared 3 bases from V and 1 base from J, leaving 9 bases between. The DNA of the CDR3 is TGTGCCAGCAGTTACAGGGGATCGAACACTGAAGCTTTCTTT. Its translation: CASSYRGSNTEAFF.

The chain has TRBV27 and TRBJ2-3; tentative D call: TRBD2 (6 bases). Germline CDR1 MNHEY, CDR2 SMNVEV (reference sequence). V was shortened by 4 bases and J by 7 bases, with 15 bases between the two germline ends. The CDR3 has 14 amino acids. Written as DNA, the CDR3 is TGTGCCAGCAGTTACGCGGGGAGGACATATACGCAGTATTTT. It is translated as CASSYAGRTYTQYF.

This chain connects TRBV30 to TRBJ2-5; D ambiguous. There are 15 residues in the CDR3. The V and J ends lost 4 bases and 0 bases respectively, with 15 bases between them. Germline CDR1 GTSNPN, CDR2 SVGIG (reference sequence). CDR3 amino acids: CAWTQDNLYQETQYF. The CDR3 nucleotides read TGTGCCTGGACTCAAGACAACCTTTACCAAGAGACCCAGTACTTC.

This clone has a handful of counts. J is TRBJ2-7 and V is TRBV19, with TRBD1 identical over 10 bases. Germline V CDR1 and CDR2: LNHDA, SQIVND (reference sequence). J gave up 5 bases and V 3 bases, and 7 bases lay outside the gene matches. The CDR3 spans 15 residues. The CDR3 here is CASSIRDRGFDEQYF. The CDR3 bases are TGTGCCAGTAGTATTCGGGACAGGGGATTCGACGAGCAGTACTTC.

The V call is TRBV7-9, the J call TRBJ2-5; the D gene is possibly TRBD1 (7 bases). The CDR3 is made up of 15 amino acids. Germline V CDR1 and CDR2: SEHNR, FQNEAQ (reference sequence). Trimming left V 1 base short and J 6 bases short, with 15 bases between. CDR3 DNA: TGTGCCAGCAGCTTAGTAGGCAGGGGGGAAAAGACCCAGTACTTC. Translation gives CASSLVGRGEKTQYF.

V is TRBV5-1 and J is TRBJ1-1; 11 bases agree with TRBD1. Trimming took 0 bases from V and 2 from J; bases not matched to a gene: 3. Germline V gene sequence: CDR1 SGHRS, CDR2 YFSETQ. The CDR3 spans 16 residues. The CDR3 here is CASSLAGQGVNTEAFF. The CDR3, as DNA: TGCGCCAGCAGCTTGGCGGGACAGGGGGTAAACACTGAAGCTTTCTTT.

The V gene is TRBV29-1, the J gene TRBJ1-2; 11 nucleotides line up with TRBD1. J was trimmed by 6 bases and V by 1 base; bases with no gene match: 1. The CDR3 spans 13 residues. Germline CDR1 SQVTM, CDR2 ANQGSEA. This CDR3 reads CSVEGTGGHGYTF. The CDR3 region has the DNA TGCAGCGTTGAAGGGACAGGGGGCCATGGCTACACCTTC.